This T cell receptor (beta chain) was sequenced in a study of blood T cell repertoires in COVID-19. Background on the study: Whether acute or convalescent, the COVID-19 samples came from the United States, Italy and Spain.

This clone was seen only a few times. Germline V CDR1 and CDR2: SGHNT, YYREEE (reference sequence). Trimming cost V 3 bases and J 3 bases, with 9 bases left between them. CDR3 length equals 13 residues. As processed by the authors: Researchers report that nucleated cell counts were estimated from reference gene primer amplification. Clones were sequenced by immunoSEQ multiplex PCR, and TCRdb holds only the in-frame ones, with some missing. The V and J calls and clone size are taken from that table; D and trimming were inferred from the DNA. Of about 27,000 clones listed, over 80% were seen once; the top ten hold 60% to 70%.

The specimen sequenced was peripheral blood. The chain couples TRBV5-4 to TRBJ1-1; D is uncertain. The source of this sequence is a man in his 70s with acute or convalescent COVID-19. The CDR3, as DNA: TGTGCCAGCAGCTGGAACAGAGACACTGAAGCTTTCTTT. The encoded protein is CASSWNRDTEAFF.